This TCR beta chain was captured in a study of blood T cell repertoires in COVID-19. Sequenced by immunoSEQ multiplex PCR; TCRdb stores in-frame clones only, minus some. Found here are a few hundred thousand clones, around 86% of them singletons; the top ten hold 1%. Germline values: CDR1 ENHRY, CDR2 SYGVKD. Trimming removed 0 bases from V and 3 bases from J; junction bases left unmatched: 4. This CDR3 spans 17 amino acids. The origin of this receptor is a man between 45 and 60 years old with active or convalescent COVID-19. This chain uses TRBV10-3 with TRBJ2-3; TRBD2 agrees at 12 bases. The sample comprised peripheral blood. For the CDR3, the DNA is TGTGCCATCAGTGAGTCGGCTAGCGGGGGGGGAACAGATACGCAGTATTTT. Translating it yields CAISESASGGGTDTQYF.